This T cell receptor (beta chain) stems from a study of blood T cell repertoires in COVID-19. This clone was recorded once. Method: immunoSEQ multiplex PCR; TCRdb's copy keeps in-frame clones and lacks some. The sample contains some 510,000 clones, 88% of which appear only once. Germline loops: CDR1 SGHTA, CDR2 FQGNSA. The CDR3 sequence is 14 residues long. Trimming at V came to 0 bases and at J to 3 bases, leaving 2 bases not matched to a gene. V gene TRBV7-2 combines with J gene TRBJ2-7, with 7 bases aligning to TRBD2. Sequenced: PBMCs or T cells enriched from blood (not recorded which). The sequence was collected from a woman aged 40-49 years who had recovered from COVID-19. The CDR3 region is CASSLAPSGYEQYF. For the CDR3, the DNA is TGTGCCAGCAGCTTAGCTCCTAGCGGCTACGAGCAGTACTTC.